These 30 T cell receptor beta chains came from one sample sequenced in a study of CD8+ T cells in alopecia areata. Noted treatment: oral pan-JAK inhibitor, 5-10 mg twice daily. RNA extraction and reverse transcription yielded cDNA as sequencing template. Data came from immunoSEQ multiplex PCR; TCRdb stores just in-frame clones and leaves some out. The repertoire holds fewer than 250,000 clones, 40% to 55% seen once, with around 3% in the top ten. The sample consisted of CD4+ T cells sorted from blood, taken at approximately week 37, from a patient treated with tofacitinib. These receptors were collected from a human donor with alopecia areata.

The rearrangement links TRBV7-9 to TRBJ1-2; D call uncertain. Germline CDR1 SEHNR, CDR2 FQNEAQ (reference sequence). V was clipped by 5 bases and J by 4 bases, with 8 bases between them. The CDR3 has 12 amino acids. The CDR3 DNA reads as TGTGCCAGCAGCCCGGAGGGCTATGGCTACACCTTC. Translating it yields CASSPEGYGYTF.

This clone showed up many times. The chain carries TRBV4-1 and TRBJ1-2; no clear D. Germline loops: CDR1 MGHRA, CDR2 YSYEKL. V lost 3 bases and J 6 bases, leaving 17 bases between the germline ends. The CDR3 loop spans 15 amino acids. The CDR3 reads CASSHGGRLEDGYTF. DNA for the CDR3: TGCGCCAGCAGCCACGGCGGACGGCTAGAGGATGGCTACACCTTC.

The V gene is TRBV11-1, the J gene TRBJ2-1; 11 bases match TRBD2. CDR1 is SGHAT, CDR2 FQDESV, per germline (reference sequence). Losses at the gene ends were 5 bases for V and 2 bases for J; bases not matched to a gene: 11. The CDR3 length is 18 residues. The chain's CDR3 is CASSTGTSGVGAYNEQFF. CDR3 sequence (DNA): TGTGCCAGCAGCACGGGGACTAGCGGAGTGGGGGCCTACAATGAGCAGTTCTTC.

This clone was found a few times. V usage is TRBV15 and J usage is TRBJ2-6, with D uncertain. The CDR3 is made up of 12 amino acids. Germline assignment: CDR1 LNHNV and CDR2 YYDKDF (reference sequence). The ends were cut back, 1 base at V and 11 bases at J, with 6 bases in the middle. This chain's CDR3 is CATSRVMDVLTF. The DNA of the CDR3 is TGTGCCACCAGCAGAGTAATGGACGTCCTGACTTTC.

This clone was detected only a few times. This sequence joins TRBV7-2 and TRBJ2-6; TRBD1 aligns across 9 bases. The V gene's germline CDR1 is SGHTA and CDR2 FQGNSA. V shed 5 bases, J shed 0 bases, and the junction held 8 bases outside the gene matches. The CDR3 totals 18 residues. The CDR3 nucleotides are TGTGCCAGCAGCCCGGGACAGGGAACCCCCTCTGGGGCCAACGTCCTGACTTTC. Residues: CASSPGQGTPSGANVLTF.

The chain carries TRBV6-5 and TRBJ1-1; D ambiguous. The CDR3 contains 14 residues. The V and J ends lost 5 bases and 6 bases respectively, with 16 bases between them. Looked up from germline, CDR1 is MNHEY and CDR2 is SVGAGI. CDR3 coding DNA: TGTGCCAGCAGTCGTTACATGGCAGACCCTGAAGCTTTCTTT. It yields the protein CASSRYMADPEAFF.

There are many counts of this clone. For the CDR3, the DNA is TGCGCCAGCAGCCGACGGACAGGCGGATCTGGAAACACCATATATTTT. It codes for CASSRRTGGSGNTIYF. The J gene is TRBJ1-3, the V gene TRBV4-3, with TRBD1 identical over 7 bases. After removal of 4 bases from V and 1 base from J, the junction contained 7 bases not matched to a gene. This CDR3 spans 16 amino acids. Germline assignment: CDR1 LGHNA and CDR2 YSLEER.

This clone has only a few counts. The J gene is TRBJ2-3, the V gene TRBV7-8; D gene uncertain. Trimming removed 1 base at V and 6 bases at J, with 11 bases between. Germline assignment: CDR1 SGHVS and CDR2 FQNEAQ. There are 14 residues in the CDR3. CDR3 nucleotides: TGTGCCAGCAGCTTAGGGTCCTACGCGGATACGCAGTATTTT. Encoded protein: CASSLGSYADTQYF.

The chain recombines TRBV20-1 with TRBJ2-3; D remains ambiguous. CDR3 length equals 11 residues. The germline V gene encodes CDR1 DFQATT and CDR2 SNEGSKA (reference sequence). For the CDR3, the DNA is TGCAGCGGACCGGTAGGGGATACGCAGTATTTT. Translating gives CSGPVGDTQYF.

The chain uses TRBV29-1 and TRBJ2-3; 14 bases are shared with TRBD2. Germline V gene lookup returns CDR1 SQVTM and CDR2 ANQGSEA. The CDR3 has 17 amino acids. V shed 5 bases, J shed 1 base, and the junction held 8 bases outside the gene matches. The CDR3 DNA is TGCAGCGTTTCTGGACTAGCGGGAGGAGGCGGCACAGATACGCAGTATTTT. Translation gives CSVSGLAGGGGTDTQYF.

This rearrangement joins TRBV7-2 to TRBJ1-2; D is uncertain. This CDR3 comprises 14 residues. Trimming removed 2 bases at V and 0 bases at J, with 7 bases between. The germline gives CDR1 SGHTA, CDR2 FQGNSA. The CDR3 DNA sequence: TGTGCCAGCAGCTTAAGTATAGCTAACTATGGCTACACCTTC. Its translation: CASSLSIANYGYTF.

The table lists this clone with a few counts. The CDR3: CASSQEWREQYF. The CDR3 DNA reads TGTGCCAGCAGCCAGGAGTGGAGGGAGCAGTACTTC. The rearrangement joins TRBV25-1 to TRBJ2-7, with D tentatively TRBD2 (5 bases). Germline assignment: CDR1 MGHDK and CDR2 SYGVNS. The V gene lost 6 bases and the J gene lost 7 bases, with 13 bases spanning the gap. CDR3 size: 12 residues.

The rearrangement joins TRBV5-4 to TRBJ2-7, with a tentative D call TRBD1 (6 bases). Per germline, CDR1 SGHNT and CDR2 YYREEE (reference sequence). The CDR3 runs 13 residues. V was pared by 9 bases and J by 2 bases, with 15 bases between. CDR3 bases: TGTGCCACCAGGGGCGGAAAAACCTACGAGCAGTACTTC. Translated, it gives CATRGGKTYEQYF.

This clone was detected a few times. The chain carries TRBV27 and TRBJ1-2, with D possibly TRBD1 on 5 matching bases. The length of the CDR3 is 16 residues. Deletions cut 6 bases from V and 2 bases from J, with 19 bases between. Germline V gene sequence: CDR1 MNHEY, CDR2 SMNVEV (reference sequence). The CDR3 here is CASRPLGGGANYGYTF. Here the CDR3 DNA reads TGTGCCAGCAGACCCCTTGGGGGAGGCGCGAACTATGGCTACACCTTC.

This rearrangement joins TRBV12-5 to TRBJ2-3; TRBD2 might be the D (5 bases). This CDR3 contains 11 residues. Germline-derived CDR1 and CDR2 are LGHNT and FRNRAP. Trimming removed 7 bases at V and 6 bases at J, with 8 bases between. As DNA, the CDR3 is TGTGCTAGTGCCGGGGTGGATACGCAGTATTTT. Protein: CASAGVDTQYF.

Turning to this clone: Other DNA sequences in the sample encode the same CDR3. The chain carries TRBV29-1 and TRBJ2-3; either TRBD1 or TRBD2 may fit D (5 bases each). With 0 bases removed from V and 4 bases from J, the gap between germline ends came to 5 bases. Germline loops: CDR1 SQVTM, CDR2 ANQGSEA. This CDR3 is 12 amino acids long. The CDR3 DNA is TGCAGCGTTGAAGAGGGGGCAGATACGCAGTATTTT. Translating gives CSVEEGADTQYF.

This clone was observed a few times. This sample also contains other DNA sequences that code for the same CDR3. This rearrangement joins TRBV18 to TRBJ1-4; 8 bases are a match to TRBD1. The J segment lost 7 bases and the V segment lost 3 bases, leaving 1 base of the junction unmatched. Germline-derived CDR1 and CDR2 are KGHSH and LQKENI. This CDR3 has 13 residues. The CDR3 nucleotides read TGTGCCAGCTCACCCGGACAGGGTGAAAAACTGTTTTTT. Translated, it gives CASSPGQGEKLFF.

J is TRBJ2-1 and V is TRBV5-1; D perhaps matches TRBD2 (5 bases). This CDR3 spans 12 amino acids. Trimming left V 7 bases short and J 5 bases short, with 10 bases between. CDR1 and CDR2 from the germline V gene are SGHRS and YFSETQ. The DNA for the CDR3 is TGCGCCAGCCCGTCGGAGGACAATGAGCAGTTCTTC. It is translated as CASPSEDNEQFF.

This clone was counted a few times. The chain employs TRBV28 and TRBJ2-3; no firm D call. The CDR3 loop spans 16 amino acids. The V gene lost 2 bases and the J gene lost 0 bases, with 12 bases spanning the gap. Looked up from germline, CDR1 is MDHEN and CDR2 is SYDVKM. For the CDR3, the DNA is TGTGCCAGCAGTTTAAACCCCAGGATTAGCACAGATACGCAGTATTTT. Protein product: CASSLNPRISTDTQYF.

The V gene is TRBV18, the J gene TRBJ2-4, with TRBD2 as a possible D gene (6 bases). Germline V gene sequence: CDR1 KGHSH, CDR2 LQKENI. The length of the CDR3 is 14 residues. V lost 3 bases and J lost 5, with 11 bases in between. CDR3 nucleotides: TGTGCCAGCTCACCGTCCACGGGAGAAAACATTCAGTACTTC. Protein sequence: CASSPSTGENIQYF.

In this sample, this clone turned up a few times. The chain carries TRBV29-1 and TRBJ2-5; perhaps TRBD1 as D (6 bases). The germline V gene has CDR1 SQVTM and CDR2 ANQGSEA. Trimming removed 7 bases at V and 0 bases at J, with 15 bases between. The CDR3 is 14 residues long. The CDR3 DNA reads as TGCAGCGCCACCCCCCAGGGGTACCAAGAGACCCAGTACTTC. Its translation is CSATPQGYQETQYF.

The chain links TRBV30 to TRBJ1-4; D possibly corresponds to TRBD1 (5 bases). The CDR3 has 13 amino acids. Looked up from germline, CDR1 is GTSNPN and CDR2 is SVGIG (reference sequence). V dropped 6 bases and J dropped 6 bases, with 14 bases sitting between them. The CDR3 DNA is TGTGCCTGCAGGTCGGACAAATATGAAAAACTGTTTTTT. This gives the protein CACRSDKYEKLFF. Based on the CDR3 plus reference TRBV30 and TRBJ1-4, the full variable domain is SQTIHQWPATLVQPVGSPLSLECTVEGTSNPNLYWYRQAAGRGLQLLFYSVGIGQISSEVPQNLSASRPQDRQFILSSKKLLLSDSGFYLCACRSDKYEKLFFGSGTQLSVL.

This clone was detected a few times. The chain couples TRBV29-1 to TRBJ1-1; D not certain. Trimming removed 8 bases at V and 8 bases at J, with 12 bases between. The CDR3 is 10 residues long. The germline CDR1 and CDR2 sequences are SQVTM and ANQGSEA. The CDR3 is CSTRTAEAFF. CDR3 coding DNA: TGCAGCACCCGGACCGCCGAAGCTTTCTTT.

The chain recombines TRBV7-9 with TRBJ1-1; D remains unclear. The V and J ends lost 3 bases and 4 bases respectively, with 9 bases between them. The germline gives CDR1 SEHNR, CDR2 FQNEAQ (reference sequence). The CDR3 spans 13 residues. In DNA, the CDR3 is TGTGCCAGCAGCTTTATGGGTGGCACTGAAGCTTTCTTT. It specifies CASSFMGGTEAFF.

This chain uses TRBV5-1 with TRBJ2-7, with D tentatively TRBD1 or TRBD2 (6 bases each). Germline loops: CDR1 SGHRS, CDR2 YFSETQ. The germline V and J ends were trimmed by 7 bases and 6 bases, with 23 bases remaining between them. The CDR3 consists of 15 residues. The CDR3 reads CASEAGGHYPAEQYF. In DNA, the CDR3 is TGCGCCAGCGAGGCCGGGGGCCATTATCCGGCCGAGCAGTACTTC. The whole variable domain, remainder taken from reference TRBV5-1 and TRBJ2-7, is KAGVTQTPRYLIKTRGQQVTLSCSPISGHRSVSWYQQTPGQGLQFLFEYFSETQRNKGNFPGRFSGRQFSNSRSEMNVSTLELGDSALYLCASEAGGHYPAEQYFGPGTRLTVT.

The CDR3 nucleotides are TGCAGCGTTGGATTACTAGCGGGAGGGTTTCTTTACAATGAGCAGTTCTTC. It encodes CSVGLLAGGFLYNEQFF. This chain joins TRBV29-1 and TRBJ2-1; 13 nucleotides match TRBD2. The CDR3 has 17 residues. J lost 4 bases, V lost 4 bases, and 10 bases had no gene match. Germline loops: CDR1 SQVTM, CDR2 ANQGSEA.

The rearrangement uses TRBV29-1 and TRBJ1-1; unclear D gene. V lost 6 bases, J lost 0 bases, and 11 bases lay in between. The V gene's germline CDR1 is SQVTM and CDR2 ANQGSEA. This CDR3 region has 13 residues. CDR3 region: CSVVRDLNTEAFF. Written as DNA, the CDR3 is TGCAGCGTGGTACGGGATTTGAACACTGAAGCTTTCTTT.

V and J are TRBV2 and TRBJ2-3, with D uncertain. The CDR3 spans 13 residues. The germline V gene encodes CDR1 SNHLY and CDR2 FYNNEI. The germline V and J ends were trimmed by 1 base and 2 bases, with 4 bases remaining between them. The CDR3 loop is CASSEDSTDTQYF. CDR3 sequence (DNA): TGTGCCAGCAGTGAAGACTCCACAGATACGCAGTATTTT.

There are a few counts of this clone. V usage is TRBV29-1 and J usage is TRBJ2-1; D is possibly TRBD1 or TRBD2 (7 bases each). V dropped 7 bases and J dropped 5 bases, with 12 bases sitting between them. Germline-derived CDR1 and CDR2 are SQVTM and ANQGSEA. The CDR3 runs 12 residues. The CDR3 protein is CSAQGGHNEQFF. The CDR3 DNA is TGCAGCGCTCAGGGGGGGCACAATGAGCAGTTCTTC.

This clone was recorded a few times. Other DNA sequences in the same sample also yield this CDR3. V usage is TRBV27 and J usage is TRBJ2-2; no clear D gene. With 3 bases removed from V and 1 base from J, the gap between germline ends came to 6 bases. The CDR3 loop spans 14 amino acids. Germline V gives CDR1 MNHEY, CDR2 SMNVEV (reference sequence). In nucleotides, the CDR3 is TGTGCCAGCAGTTTTCGCGGGAACACCGGGGAGCTGTTTTTT. Its translation is CASSFRGNTGELFF.